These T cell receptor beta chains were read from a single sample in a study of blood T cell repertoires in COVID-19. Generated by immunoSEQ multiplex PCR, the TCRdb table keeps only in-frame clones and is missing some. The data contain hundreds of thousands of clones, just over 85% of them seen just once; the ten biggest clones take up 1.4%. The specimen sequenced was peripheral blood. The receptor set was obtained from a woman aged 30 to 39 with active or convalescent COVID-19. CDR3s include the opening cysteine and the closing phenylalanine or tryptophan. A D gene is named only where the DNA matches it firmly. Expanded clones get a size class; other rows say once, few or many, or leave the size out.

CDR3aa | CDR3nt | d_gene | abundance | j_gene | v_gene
CASSLAGGERDGYTF | TGTGCCAGCAGCTTGGCAGGGGGCGAGCGGGATGGCTACACCTTC | TRBD1 | - | TRBJ1-2 | TRBV5-6
CASSVGQGNGELFF | TGTGCCAGTAGTGTCGGACAGGGAAACGGGGAGCTGTTTTTT | TRBD1 | - | TRBJ2-2 | TRBV19
CASSRGQTPYEQYF | TGTGCCAGCAGCCGTGGACAGACTCCCTACGAGCAGTACTTC | - | - | TRBJ2-7 | TRBV5-6
CASSYSQGQETQYF | TGTGCCAGCAGTTACTCACAGGGCCAAGAGACCCAGTACTTC | - | - | TRBJ2-5 | TRBV6-5
CAGGGGVGSYEQYF | TGTGCCGGAGGAGGGGGGGTAGGCTCCTACGAGCAGTACTTC | - | few | TRBJ2-7 | TRBV6-5
CASTILDYPSGANVLTF | TGTGCCAGCACCATATTGGACTACCCCTCTGGGGCCAACGTCCTGACTTTC | - | - | TRBJ2-6 | TRBV5-4
CASSLGPSSGNTIYF | TGTGCCAGCAGCTTAGGCCCCAGCTCTGGAAACACCATATATTTT | - | - | TRBJ1-3 | TRBV13
CSVEGQITDTQYF | TGCAGCGTTGAGGGGCAGATCACAGATACGCAGTATTTT | - | - | TRBJ2-3 | TRBV29-1
CASSNPRAAKVYEQYF | TGTGCCAGCAGCAATCCGCGGGCCGCGAAGGTCTACGAGCAGTACTTC | - | - | TRBJ2-7 | TRBV11-2
CASALLESEAFF | TGTGCTAGTGCTCTCTTAGAAAGTGAAGCTTTCTTT | - | - | TRBJ1-1 | TRBV12-5
CASSPGQNTGELFF | TGTGCCAGCTCACCGGGACAGAACACCGGGGAGCTGTTTTTT | - | - | TRBJ2-2 | TRBV18
CASSQGTSGGVSYNEQFF | TGTGCCAGCAGCCAAGGGACTAGCGGGGGCGTTTCGTACAATGAGCAGTTCTTC | TRBD2 | - | TRBJ2-1 | TRBV5-4
CASNEGGPGNEQFF | TGCGCCAGCAACGAGGGAGGGCCGGGAAATGAGCAGTTCTTC | TRBD2 | - | TRBJ2-1 | TRBV5-1
CASSRRQGDTEAFF | TGTGCCAGCAGTCGCCGACAGGGGGACACTGAAGCTTTCTTT | TRBD1 | - | TRBJ1-1 | TRBV6-5
CAISEGQLNGYTF | TGTGCCATCAGTGAAGGACAGTTAAATGGCTACACCTTC | - | - | TRBJ1-2 | TRBV10-3
CASSYGASGGYEQYF | TGTGCCAGCAGTTACGGGGCTAGCGGGGGATACGAGCAGTACTTC | TRBD2 | - | TRBJ2-7 | TRBV6-5
CASSLGDSVGGYTF | TGCGCCAGCAGCTTGGGGGACAGTGTCGGTGGCTACACCTTC | TRBD1 | - | TRBJ1-2 | TRBV5-1
CASSKEGQGVNGTEAFF | TGTGCCAGCAGCAAAGAAGGACAGGGGGTTAATGGGACTGAAGCTTTCTTT | - | - | TRBJ1-1 | TRBV21-1
CASRRDGNTGELFF | TGTGCCAGCAGGCGGGACGGTAACACCGGGGAGCTGTTTTTT | - | - | TRBJ2-2 | TRBV6-5
CASSSRTSGTYEQYF | TGTGCCAGTAGTTCTCGGACTAGCGGAACCTACGAGCAGTACTTC | TRBD2 | - | TRBJ2-7 | TRBV19
CASSLDRAREQYF | TGCGCCAGCAGCTTGGACAGGGCCCGCGAGCAGTACTTC | - | - | TRBJ2-7 | TRBV5-1
CASSSRGLNTEAFF | TGTGCCAGCAGCTCCAGGGGTCTGAACACTGAAGCTTTCTTT | - | - | TRBJ1-1 | TRBV5-5
CASFGTGHGYTF | TGTGCCAGCTTCGGGACAGGGCACGGCTACACCTTC | TRBD1 | - | TRBJ1-2 | TRBV19
CASSQGGTGYGYTF | TGTGCCAGCAGCCAAGGCGGGACAGGTTATGGCTACACCTTC | TRBD1 | few | TRBJ1-2 | TRBV3-1/TRBV3-2
CASSVRGGLDSPLHF | TGTGCCAGCAGTGTGAGAGGGGGCTTGGATTCACCCCTCCACTTT | TRBD1 | - | TRBJ1-6 | TRBV27
CASSETGGVGKLFF | TGTGCCAGCTCAGAGACAGGAGGTGTTGGGAAACTGTTTTTT | - | - | TRBJ1-4 | TRBV18
CASSLVISGDAETQYF | TGTGCCAGCAGCTTAGTGATATCGGGGGACGCAGAGACCCAGTACTTC | - | - | TRBJ2-5 | TRBV7-9
CASSQVGTANYGYTF | TGCGCCAGCAGCCAAGTCGGGACAGCTAACTATGGCTACACCTTC | TRBD1 | - | TRBJ1-2 | TRBV4-1
CASSPPGPQPQHF | TGTGCCAGTAGTCCCCCAGGGCCTCAGCCCCAGCATTTT | - | few | TRBJ1-5 | TRBV19
CASSMGGSGGARTYEQYF | TGTGCCAGTAGTATGGGTGGGTCGGGGGGCGCCCGGACATACGAGCAGTACTTC | - | - | TRBJ2-7 | TRBV19
CASSSLQLNSPLHF | TGTGCCAGCAGTTCTTTACAGCTCAATTCACCCCTCCACTTT | - | - | TRBJ1-6 | TRBV27
CASEADRVKSPLHF | TGTGCCAGCGAGGCGGACAGGGTCAAATCACCCCTCCACTTT | TRBD1 | - | TRBJ1-6 | TRBV2
CASSLAGTDTYEQYF | TGCGCCAGCAGCCTGGCCGGGACAGACACCTACGAGCAGTACTTC | TRBD1 | once | TRBJ2-7 | TRBV5-1
CASSHNTGEVYNEQFF | TGCGCCAGCAGTCACAACACAGGGGAGGTCTACAATGAGCAGTTCTTC | - | - | TRBJ2-1 | TRBV23-1
CASSPGGGKSTEAFF | TGTGCCAGCAGCCCTGGGGGGGGGAAGAGCACTGAAGCTTTCTTT | - | - | TRBJ1-1 | TRBV9
CASHFSGNTIYF | TGTGCGTCTCACTTCTCTGGAAACACCATATATTTT | - | - | TRBJ1-3 | TRBV6-5
CASSQAPGGDNEQFF | TGCGCCAGCAGCCAAGCACCGGGGGGGGACAATGAGCAGTTCTTC | TRBD2 | - | TRBJ2-1 | TRBV4-1
CASSLLVVAGELFF | TGTGCCAGCAGCTTATTAGTTGTCGCCGGGGAGCTGTTTTTT | - | - | TRBJ2-2 | TRBV7-8
CASSQTGGESYGYTF | TGTGCCAGCAGCCAAACAGGGGGAGAGAGCTATGGCTACACCTTC | TRBD1 | - | TRBJ1-2 | TRBV4-2
CASSTRLAGGDEQFF | TGTGCCAGTAGTACCAGACTAGCGGGAGGGGATGAGCAGTTCTTC | TRBD2 | - | TRBJ2-1 | TRBV19
CASSLGESSYEQYF | TGCGCCAGCAGCTTGGGTGAGAGCTCCTACGAGCAGTACTTC | - | - | TRBJ2-7 | TRBV5-1
CASRPADRGSGYTF | TGTGCCAGCAGGCCAGCGGACAGGGGGTCTGGCTACACCTTC | TRBD1 | - | TRBJ1-2 | TRBV6-5
CASSSEQGASTSNGYTF | TGTGCCAGCTCATCCGAACAGGGGGCCTCGACCTCGAATGGCTACACCTTC | TRBD1 | - | TRBJ1-2 | TRBV18
CASSSTRSGQTQYF | TGTGCCAGCAGCTCGACTAGATCTGGTCAGACCCAGTACTTC | - | - | TRBJ2-5 | TRBV7-2
CASSQDLGGWSNQPQHF | TGCGCCAGCAGCCAAGATCTGGGCGGGTGGAGCAATCAGCCCCAGCATTTT | - | few | TRBJ1-5 | TRBV4-1
CASSSPRGGANTGELFF | TGTGCCAGCAGCTCTCCTCGAGGAGGCGCGAACACCGGGGAGCTGTTTTTT | - | - | TRBJ2-2 | TRBV7-9
CASSAGTSADTQYF | TGCGCCAGCAGCGCCGGGACATCCGCAGATACGCAGTATTTT | - | - | TRBJ2-3 | TRBV5-1
CASREGTGTEAFF | TGCGCCAGCAGGGAGGGGACCGGCACTGAAGCTTTCTTT | - | - | TRBJ1-1 | TRBV5-1
CASRPTAGGFTDTQYF | TGTGCCAGCAGACCCACAGCCGGGGGGTTCACAGATACGCAGTATTTT | TRBD2 | - | TRBJ2-3 | TRBV3-1/TRBV3-2
CASSQGGHGGTSYF | TGTGCCAGCAGCCAAGGGGGGCATGGGGGTACCTCGTACTTC | - | - | TRBJ2-7 | TRBV14
CASSLAAGGYYNEQFF | TGTGCCAGTAGTCTAGCAGCGGGGGGTTACTACAATGAGCAGTTCTTC | TRBD2 | few | TRBJ2-1 | TRBV19
CASSQTESTEAFF | TGTGCCAGCAGTCAGACAGAGAGCACTGAAGCTTTCTTT | - | - | TRBJ1-1 | TRBV6-4
CASSPPGTPYEQYF | TGTGCCAGCTCACCACCCGGGACACCTTACGAGCAGTACTTC | - | - | TRBJ2-7 | TRBV18
CASSMMGGEAFF | TGTGCCAGTAGTATGATGGGGGGTGAAGCTTTCTTT | - | - | TRBJ1-1 | TRBV19
CASREQGPSNSPLHF | TGTGCCAGCAGAGAACAGGGGCCTAGTAATTCACCCCTCCACTTT | TRBD1 | - | TRBJ1-6 | TRBV2
CATSGGGTSTDTQYF | TGTGCCACCAGCGGAGGCGGGACCTCCACAGATACGCAGTATTTT | - | - | TRBJ2-3 | TRBV15
CAAEPLRIQITDTQYF | TGTGCCGCAGAACCCCTCAGGATTCAGATAACAGATACGCAGTATTTT | - | - | TRBJ2-3 | TRBV5-8
CASSLDSLAGTTDTQYF | TGTGCCAGCAGCTTAGATTCCCTAGCGGGGACCACAGATACGCAGTATTTT | TRBD2 | - | TRBJ2-3 | TRBV7-2
CASSHRDSSYPSGNTIYF | TGCGCCAGCAGCCACAGGGACAGTAGTTACCCATCTGGAAACACCATATATTTT | TRBD1 | - | TRBJ1-3 | TRBV4-1
CASREVGNEQFF | TGTGCCAGCAGAGAGGTGGGCAATGAGCAGTTCTTC | - | - | TRBJ2-1 | TRBV7-8